These T cell receptor beta chains were read from a single sample in a study of shared clonotypes between healthy human individuals. Only in-frame clones appear in the TCRdb table, and some are missing; sequencing was by immunoSEQ multiplex PCR. The table lists some 2.1 million clones, roughly 93% of them singletons. Source material: naive CD8+ T cells from PBMCs. The receptors here all came from a man aged 18 to 30 in good health. Some clones in this sample may be carry-over from other donors' samples. CDR3s include the opening cysteine and the closing phenylalanine or tryptophan. D genes are given only for firm matches. Where a row states a size, it is once, few, many or the class of an expanded clone; other rows omit it.

J gene: TRBJ1-1; D gene: NA; clone size: NA; V gene: TRBV28; CDR3 protein: CASLMTENTEAFF; CDR3 DNA: TGTGCCAGCCTCATGACAGAAAACACTGAAGCTTTCTTT
J gene: TRBJ1-2; D gene: TRBD1; clone size: NA; V gene: TRBV28; CDR3 protein: CASSSRDRGPYGYTF; CDR3 DNA: TGTGCCAGCAGTTCCCGGGACAGGGGGCCGTATGGCTACACCTTC
J gene: TRBJ2-7; D gene: NA; clone size: NA; V gene: TRBV4-1; CDR3 protein: CASSYGALKAYEQYF; CDR3 DNA: TGCGCCAGCTCCTATGGGGCCCTGAAAGCCTACGAGCAGTACTTC
J gene: TRBJ2-3; D gene: TRBD2; clone size: NA; V gene: TRBV19; CDR3 protein: CASRETSGAVTDTQYF; CDR3 DNA: TGTGCCAGTAGGGAGACTAGCGGAGCTGTCACAGATACGCAGTATTTT
J gene: TRBJ2-1; D gene: TRBD1; clone size: NA; V gene: TRBV5-1; CDR3 protein: CASSQFPGQTYSYNEQFF; CDR3 DNA: TGCGCCAGCAGCCAATTCCCGGGACAGACTTACTCCTACAATGAGCAGTTCTTC
J gene: TRBJ2-1; D gene: TRBD2; clone size: NA; V gene: TRBV11-2; CDR3 protein: CASSPRQREGNEQFF; CDR3 DNA: TGTGCCAGCAGCCCCCGGCAGCGGGAGGGGAATGAGCAGTTCTTC
J gene: TRBJ2-7; D gene: TRBD2; clone size: once; V gene: TRBV28; CDR3 protein: CASRLSGTYEQYF; CDR3 DNA: TGTGCCAGCAGACTGAGCGGGACTTACGAGCAGTACTTC
J gene: TRBJ2-7; D gene: TRBD2; clone size: NA; V gene: TRBV7-3; CDR3 protein: CASSLRSGRPYEQYF; CDR3 DNA: TGTGCCAGCAGCTTACGGAGCGGGAGGCCCTACGAGCAGTACTTC
J gene: TRBJ1-2; D gene: TRBD1; clone size: once; V gene: TRBV9; CDR3 protein: CASSPRGTGVYGYTF; CDR3 DNA: TGTGCCAGCAGCCCCCGTGGGACAGGCGTCTATGGCTACACCTTC
J gene: TRBJ1-1; D gene: NA; clone size: once; V gene: TRBV7-2; CDR3 protein: CASSLIGFVENTEAFF; CDR3 DNA: TGTGCCAGCAGCTTAATAGGTTTCGTCGAGAACACTGAAGCTTTCTTT
J gene: TRBJ2-1; D gene: NA; clone size: NA; V gene: TRBV15; CDR3 protein: CATSRDNRVNVHNEQFF; CDR3 DNA: TGTGCCACCAGCAGAGACAACCGGGTCAACGTCCACAATGAGCAGTTCTTC
J gene: TRBJ2-7; D gene: TRBD1; clone size: NA; V gene: TRBV9; CDR3 protein: CASSVTSGTGTYEQYF; CDR3 DNA: TGTGCCAGCAGCGTGACGTCCGGGACAGGGACCTACGAGCAGTACTTC
J gene: TRBJ1-5; D gene: NA; clone size: NA; V gene: TRBV7-8; CDR3 protein: CASRTGPGGNQPQHF; CDR3 DNA: TGTGCCAGCAGAACCGGACCTGGGGGCAATCAGCCCCAGCATTTT
J gene: TRBJ1-2; D gene: TRBD1; clone size: NA; V gene: TRBV9; CDR3 protein: CASSGRGPDYGYTF; CDR3 DNA: TGTGCCAGCAGCGGCAGGGGGCCGGACTATGGCTACACCTTC
J gene: TRBJ2-5; D gene: TRBD1; clone size: NA; V gene: TRBV5-6; CDR3 protein: CASSVGQGQETQYF; CDR3 DNA: TGTGCCAGCAGCGTCGGACAGGGGCAAGAGACCCAGTACTTC
J gene: TRBJ2-7; D gene: TRBD1; clone size: NA; V gene: TRBV7-9; CDR3 protein: CATSSGTEGLGEQYF; CDR3 DNA: TGTGCCACCAGCTCTGGGACAGAGGGATTGGGCGAGCAGTACTTC
J gene: TRBJ1-1; D gene: NA; clone size: NA; V gene: TRBV6-5; CDR3 protein: CASSYNAEAFF; CDR3 DNA: TGTGCCAGCAGTTATAACGCTGAAGCTTTCTTT
J gene: TRBJ2-7; D gene: TRBD1; clone size: NA; V gene: TRBV15; CDR3 protein: CATSIEGLGDREHEQYF; CDR3 DNA: TGTGCCACCAGCATCGAGGGTCTCGGGGACAGGGAACACGAGCAGTACTTC
J gene: TRBJ2-7; D gene: NA; clone size: NA; V gene: TRBV5-1; CDR3 protein: CASSLGLGTYEQYF; CDR3 DNA: TGCGCCAGCAGCTTGGGTCTAGGAACCTACGAGCAGTACTTC
J gene: TRBJ2-7; D gene: TRBD1; clone size: NA; V gene: TRBV28; CDR3 protein: CASSWTGGAYEQYF; CDR3 DNA: TGTGCCAGCAGTTGGACAGGGGGCGCCTACGAGCAGTACTTC
J gene: TRBJ1-4; D gene: NA; clone size: NA; V gene: TRBV10-2; CDR3 protein: CASSGWGGENEKLFF; CDR3 DNA: TGCGCCAGCAGTGGTTGGGGGGGCGAAAATGAAAAACTGTTTTTT
J gene: TRBJ2-1; D gene: TRBD2; clone size: NA; V gene: TRBV7-9; CDR3 protein: CASSFPGLGRNEQFF; CDR3 DNA: TGTGCCAGCAGCTTCCCGGGACTAGGTAGGAATGAGCAGTTCTTC
J gene: TRBJ2-7; D gene: NA; clone size: NA; V gene: TRBV5-6; CDR3 protein: CASSLGTAGAYEQYF; CDR3 DNA: TGTGCCAGCAGCTTGGGGACAGCTGGAGCCTACGAGCAGTACTTC
J gene: TRBJ2-6; D gene: TRBD1; clone size: NA; V gene: TRBV7-9; CDR3 protein: CASSSRTGSGANVLTF; CDR3 DNA: TGTGCCAGCAGCTCGAGGACAGGCTCTGGGGCCAACGTCCTGACTTTC
J gene: TRBJ2-7; D gene: NA; clone size: NA; V gene: TRBV29-1; CDR3 protein: CSVEEPVSYEQYF; CDR3 DNA: TGCAGCGTTGAGGAGCCAGTTTCCTACGAGCAGTACTTC
J gene: TRBJ2-1; D gene: NA; clone size: NA; V gene: TRBV21-1; CDR3 protein: CASSKVWDRVRSYNEQFF; CDR3 DNA: TGTGCCAGCAGCAAAGTATGGGACAGGGTTAGGTCCTACAATGAGCAGTTCTTC
J gene: TRBJ2-7; D gene: NA; clone size: NA; V gene: TRBV5-6; CDR3 protein: CASSPTRIYEQYF; CDR3 DNA: TGTGCCAGCAGCCCGACTAGAATCTACGAGCAGTACTTC
J gene: TRBJ1-1; D gene: TRBD1; clone size: NA; V gene: TRBV5-1; CDR3 protein: CASSDRGRVNTEAFF; CDR3 DNA: TGCGCCAGCTCCGACAGGGGACGGGTCAACACTGAAGCTTTCTTT
J gene: TRBJ1-1; D gene: NA; clone size: few; V gene: TRBV7-9; CDR3 protein: CASSPRTGEGAFF; CDR3 DNA: TGTGCCAGCAGCCCGAGGACGGGTGAGGGGGCTTTCTTT
J gene: TRBJ1-2; D gene: NA; clone size: NA; V gene: TRBV27; CDR3 protein: CASSPRDKIRRYGYTF; CDR3 DNA: TGTGCCAGCAGTCCCCGGGACAAGATACGCCGGTATGGCTACACCTTC
J gene: TRBJ1-1; D gene: NA; clone size: NA; V gene: TRBV19; CDR3 protein: CASTSRGEGQNTEAFF; CDR3 DNA: TGTGCCAGTACCTCCAGGGGTGAGGGACAGAACACTGAAGCTTTCTTT
J gene: TRBJ2-3; D gene: TRBD2; clone size: NA; V gene: TRBV11-2; CDR3 protein: CASSSSAGGYTQYF; CDR3 DNA: TGTGCCAGCAGCTCCTCAGCGGGGGGCTATACGCAGTATTTT
J gene: TRBJ1-1; D gene: NA; clone size: NA; V gene: TRBV18; CDR3 protein: CASSPQVSAGNTEAFF; CDR3 DNA: TGTGCCAGCTCACCACAGGTGAGCGCGGGGAACACTGAAGCTTTCTTT
J gene: TRBJ2-1; D gene: NA; clone size: NA; V gene: TRBV9; CDR3 protein: CASSASESEQFF; CDR3 DNA: TGTGCCAGCAGTGCTAGCGAAAGTGAGCAGTTCTTC
J gene: TRBJ2-1; D gene: NA; clone size: NA; V gene: TRBV7-9; CDR3 protein: CASSDPPGPQRGSYNEQFF; CDR3 DNA: TGTGCCAGCAGCGATCCCCCGGGCCCCCAGAGGGGCTCCTACAATGAGCAGTTCTTC
J gene: TRBJ1-1; D gene: NA; clone size: NA; V gene: TRBV7-9; CDR3 protein: CASSGQGGVENEAFF; CDR3 DNA: TGTGCCAGCAGCGGTCAAGGGGGGGTAGAGAACGAAGCTTTCTTT
J gene: TRBJ2-1; D gene: TRBD1; clone size: NA; V gene: TRBV27; CDR3 protein: CASGTGNNEQFF; CDR3 DNA: TGTGCCAGTGGGACAGGTAACAATGAGCAGTTCTTC
J gene: TRBJ1-1; D gene: NA; clone size: NA; V gene: TRBV11-2; CDR3 protein: CASSFGRGTEAFF; CDR3 DNA: TGTGCCAGCAGCTTCGGGCGGGGAACTGAAGCTTTCTTT
J gene: TRBJ2-2; D gene: TRBD1; clone size: NA; V gene: TRBV25-1; CDR3 protein: CAGQGKAGELFF; CDR3 DNA: TGTGCCGGACAGGGGAAAGCCGGGGAGCTGTTTTTT
J gene: TRBJ2-7; D gene: NA; clone size: few; V gene: TRBV2; CDR3 protein: CASRIQGPLEQYF; CDR3 DNA: TGTGCCAGCAGGATACAGGGACCCCTCGAGCAGTACTTC
J gene: TRBJ2-7; D gene: NA; clone size: NA; V gene: TRBV29-1; CDR3 protein: CSVESESYEQYF; CDR3 DNA: TGCAGCGTTGAATCCGAATCCTACGAGCAGTACTTC
J gene: TRBJ1-5; D gene: NA; clone size: few; V gene: TRBV6-5; CDR3 protein: CASSYSPNQPQHF; CDR3 DNA: TGTGCCAGCAGTTACTCCCCCAATCAGCCCCAGCATTTT
J gene: TRBJ2-7; D gene: TRBD1; clone size: NA; V gene: TRBV27; CDR3 protein: CASSQWTGAYEQYF; CDR3 DNA: TGTGCCAGCAGTCAGTGGACAGGGGCCTACGAGCAGTACTTC
J gene: TRBJ2-5; D gene: NA; clone size: NA; V gene: TRBV20-1; CDR3 protein: CSAIEETQYF; CDR3 DNA: TGCAGTGCTATAGAAGAGACCCAGTACTTC
J gene: TRBJ2-5; D gene: TRBD2; clone size: NA; V gene: TRBV5-1; CDR3 protein: CASSYGLADQETQYF; CDR3 DNA: TGCGCCAGCAGCTACGGACTAGCGGACCAAGAGACCCAGTACTTC
J gene: TRBJ2-1; D gene: TRBD1; clone size: NA; V gene: TRBV9; CDR3 protein: CASSVAGTGGHNEQFF; CDR3 DNA: TGTGCCAGCAGCGTAGCCGGGACAGGGGGCCACAATGAGCAGTTCTTC
J gene: TRBJ2-4; D gene: TRBD1; clone size: NA; V gene: TRBV7-9; CDR3 protein: CASSLVGTGKNIQYF; CDR3 DNA: TGTGCCAGCAGCTTAGTGGGGACAGGGAAAAACATTCAGTACTTC
J gene: TRBJ2-5; D gene: TRBD2; clone size: NA; V gene: TRBV27; CDR3 protein: CASSFGSGRFQETQYF; CDR3 DNA: TGTGCCAGCAGTTTCGGAAGCGGGAGGTTTCAAGAGACCCAGTACTTC
J gene: TRBJ2-2; D gene: TRBD1; clone size: once; V gene: TRBV10-1; CDR3 protein: CASSAHRGLGTGELFF; CDR3 DNA: TGCGCCAGCAGTGCACACAGGGGGCTCGGCACCGGGGAGCTGTTTTTT
J gene: TRBJ2-7; D gene: NA; clone size: NA; V gene: TRBV28; CDR3 protein: CASSLGWGVGSYEQYF; CDR3 DNA: TGTGCCAGCAGTTTGGGGTGGGGTGTCGGGTCCTACGAGCAGTACTTC
J gene: TRBJ1-6; D gene: NA; clone size: NA; V gene: TRBV4-3; CDR3 protein: CASSQELAGSNSPLHF; CDR3 DNA: TGCGCCAGCAGCCAAGAGTTGGCAGGGTCTAATTCACCCCTCCACTTT
J gene: TRBJ2-1; D gene: TRBD2; clone size: NA; V gene: TRBV11-3; CDR3 protein: CASSRLAGSSYNEQFF; CDR3 DNA: TGTGCCAGCAGCCGACTAGCGGGGAGCTCCTACAATGAGCAGTTCTTC
J gene: TRBJ2-3; D gene: NA; clone size: NA; V gene: TRBV5-1; CDR3 protein: CASSLMSDTQYF; CDR3 DNA: TGCGCCAGCAGTTTAATGTCAGATACGCAGTATTTT
J gene: TRBJ2-1; D gene: TRBD2; clone size: NA; V gene: TRBV5-4; CDR3 protein: CASSSTTSGGYNEQFF; CDR3 DNA: TGTGCCAGCAGCTCGACGACTAGCGGGGGCTACAATGAGCAGTTCTTC
J gene: TRBJ1-2; D gene: TRBD1; clone size: NA; V gene: TRBV11-2; CDR3 protein: CASSSRTGSNYGYTF; CDR3 DNA: TGTGCCAGCAGCAGTCGGACAGGTTCTAACTATGGCTACACCTTC
J gene: TRBJ2-5; D gene: TRBD2; clone size: NA; V gene: TRBV27; CDR3 protein: CASSPRAGGQETQYF; CDR3 DNA: TGTGCCAGCAGTCCGCGAGCGGGAGGTCAAGAGACCCAGTACTTC
J gene: TRBJ1-2; D gene: NA; clone size: NA; V gene: TRBV4-1; CDR3 protein: CASSQVLPGIDYGYTF; CDR3 DNA: TGCGCCAGCAGCCAAGTACTTCCAGGGATCGACTATGGCTACACCTTC
J gene: TRBJ2-1; D gene: TRBD2; clone size: NA; V gene: TRBV29-1; CDR3 protein: CSARLAGNEQFF; CDR3 DNA: TGCAGCGCCAGACTAGCTGGCAATGAGCAGTTCTTC
J gene: TRBJ2-1; D gene: TRBD2; clone size: NA; V gene: TRBV7-3; CDR3 protein: CASSLETSWGNEQFF; CDR3 DNA: TGTGCCAGCAGCTTGGAGACTAGCTGGGGCAATGAGCAGTTCTTC